This TCR beta chain derives from a study of identical twins. V gave up 6 bases and J gave up 0 bases, with 15 bases separating them. The CDR3 sequence is 15 residues long. Per germline, CDR1 DFQATT and CDR2 SNEGSKA (reference sequence). MiXCR, applied by TCRdb to the 5' RACE reads, yields one record per CDR3 protein. The sample records some 250,000 distinct CDR3 sequences, roughly 13% being singletons. Findings and caveats of the study: The analysis was cross-sectional rather than longitudinal within donors.

This clonotype was found many times. Its antigen is still unknown. A further study also used this sample, focusing on yellow fever vaccine responses in identical twins.

The sample comprised memory (CD45RO+) T cells sorted from blood. The source is a woman aged 18-30 years in good health. V and J are TRBV20-1 and TRBJ2-1; D is unclear. The CDR3 here is CSAPPLESSYNEQFF. CDR3 sequence (DNA): TGCAGTGCCCCTCCCCTTGAGAGCTCCTACAATGAGCAGTTCTTC.